This paragraph reports one T cell receptor beta chain. Its target is unknown. The data were taken from a study of radiotherapy plus CTLA-4 blockade in lung cancer. Study summary: Objective responses were documented in 15% to 20% of patients, with disease control in around 30%. Study-level results: Expansion of tumor-derived TCR clones was observed in blood after radiotherapy plus ipilimumab.

Germline V gene sequence: CDR1 KGHSH, CDR2 LQKENI. Trimming shortened V by 1 base and J by 1 base, and 18 bases separated the two germline ends. The CDR3 is 18 residues long. Produced via immunoSEQ multiplex PCR; TCRdb's table is partial and in-frame only. The sample holds around 85,000 clones, 86% seen once. Specimen: peripheral blood, collected from a patient treated with radiotherapy plus ipilimumab. The sequence came from a human donor with non-small cell lung cancer who had a partial response to radiotherapy plus ipilimumab. The chain couples TRBV18 to TRBJ2-3; D is unresolved. The CDR3 region has the DNA TGTGCCAGCTCACCACTTCCGCTCAGCCCGGGTGGCACAGATACGCAGTATTTT. This translates into CASSPLPLSPGGTDTQYF.